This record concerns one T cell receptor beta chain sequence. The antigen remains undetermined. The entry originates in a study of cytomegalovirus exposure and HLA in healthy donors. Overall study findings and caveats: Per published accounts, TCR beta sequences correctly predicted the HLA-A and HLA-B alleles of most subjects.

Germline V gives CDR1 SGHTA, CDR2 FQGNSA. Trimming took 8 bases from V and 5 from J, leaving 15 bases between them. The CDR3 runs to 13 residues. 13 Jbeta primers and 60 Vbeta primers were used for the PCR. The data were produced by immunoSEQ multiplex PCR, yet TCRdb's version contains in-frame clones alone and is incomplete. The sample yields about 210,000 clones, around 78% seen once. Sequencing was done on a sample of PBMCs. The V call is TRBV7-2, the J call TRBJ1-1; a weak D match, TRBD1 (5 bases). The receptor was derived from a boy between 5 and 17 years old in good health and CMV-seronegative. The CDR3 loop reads CASLRRPGTEAFF. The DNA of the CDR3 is TGTGCCAGCCTACGACGGCCAGGGACTGAAGCTTTCTTT. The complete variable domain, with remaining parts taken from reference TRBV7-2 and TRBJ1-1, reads GAGVSQSPSNKVTEKGKDVELRCDPISGHTALYWYRQSLGQGLEFLIYFQGNSAPDKSGLPSDRFSAERTGGSVSTLTIQRTQQEDSAVYLCASLRRPGTEAFFGQGTRLTVV.